This T cell receptor beta chain was sequenced during a study of shared T cell receptors in the human thymus. This clone was found a few times. The V gene's germline CDR1 is LNHDA and CDR2 SQIVND (reference sequence). J gave up 4 bases and V 4 bases, and 4 bases lay outside the gene matches. This CDR3 is 15 amino acids long. This table comes from immunoSEQ multiplex PCR, and its TCRdb copy is limited to in-frame clones, with some not included. Of fewer than 700,000 clones listed, roughly 90% were seen once; the top ten hold around 0.01%. The data also belong to a second study, concerning human thymus T cells. That source notes: Usage of V and J genes appeared biased in thymic and blood repertoires.

The rearrangement links TRBV19 to TRBJ1-5; 10 nucleotides match TRBD1. This sequence was found in a boy in the first two years of life with a congenital heart defect. The sequencing sample was made of thymocytes. CDR3 in amino acids: CASSTPGQGNQPQHF. The CDR3 DNA sequence: TGTGCCAGTAGTACTCCGGGACAGGGGAATCAGCCCCAGCATTTT. The full variable domain, in which reference TRBV19 and TRBJ1-5 provide the parts outside the CDR3, is DGGITQSPKYLFRKEGQNVTLSCEQNLNHDAMYWYRQDPGQGLRLIYYSQIVNDFQKGDIAEGYSVSREKKESFPLTVTSAQKNPTAFYLCASSTPGQGNQPQHFGDGTRLSIL.